The clone carrying this T cell receptor (beta chain) was seen only a few times. The sample originates from a study of blood T cell repertoires in COVID-19. Overall study: Nucleic acid was either cDNA or gDNA, and it came from T cells, B-cell-depleted T cells, or PBMCs.

Assay used: immunoSEQ multiplex PCR; TCRdb lists only in-frame clones, some missing. The sample records about 240,000 clones, around 81% being singletons. The CDR3 length is 15 residues. Germline CDR1 reads MNHEY; CDR2 reads SVGEGT. The J segment lost 0 bases and the V segment lost 6 bases, leaving 6 bases of the junction unmatched. Sequencing used peripheral blood. J is TRBJ1-1 and V is TRBV6-2 or TRBV6-3; 8 nucleotides align to TRBD1. This clonotype was obtained from a woman of 80 years or more with COVID-19, enrolled during active disease. CDR3 region: CASSPRDRLNTEAFF. The CDR3 DNA sequence: TGTGCCAGCAGCCCCCGGGACAGGTTGAACACTGAAGCTTTCTTT.